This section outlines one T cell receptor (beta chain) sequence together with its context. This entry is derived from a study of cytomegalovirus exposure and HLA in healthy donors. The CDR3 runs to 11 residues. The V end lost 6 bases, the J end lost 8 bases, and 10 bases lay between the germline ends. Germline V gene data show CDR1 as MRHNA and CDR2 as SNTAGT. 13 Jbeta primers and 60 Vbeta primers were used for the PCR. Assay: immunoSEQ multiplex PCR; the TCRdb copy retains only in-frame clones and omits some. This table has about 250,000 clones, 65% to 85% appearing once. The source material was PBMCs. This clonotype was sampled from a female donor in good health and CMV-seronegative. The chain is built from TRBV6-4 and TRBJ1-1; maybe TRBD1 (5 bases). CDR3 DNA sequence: TGTGCCAGCAGCTCGGGGGGGGAAGCTTTCTTT. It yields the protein CASSSGGEAFF.